What follows are 5 T cell receptor beta chains derived from one specimen sequenced in a study of CD8+ T cells in alopecia areata. The treatment here: oral pan-JAK inhibitor, 5-10 mg twice daily. Reverse transcription of extracted RNA yielded cDNA, which provided the sequencing template. The protocol was immunoSEQ multiplex PCR, while the TCRdb copy is restricted to in-frame clones and leaves out a portion. Of around 140,000 clones in the sample, approximately 90% were seen once. Sequenced material: CD8+ T cells sorted from blood, taken at week 4, from a patient treated with tofacitinib. These receptors came from a human donor with alopecia areata.

The V gene is TRBV4-2, the J gene TRBJ2-5; D possibly matches TRBD1 or TRBD2 (5 bases each). The V and J ends lost 0 bases and 1 base respectively, with 9 bases between them. CDR1 and CDR2 (germline): LGHNA, YNFKEQ. The CDR3 sequence is 15 residues long. The CDR3 here is CASSQDRGSQETQYF. The CDR3 DNA reads TGTGCCAGCAGCCAAGACCGGGGCAGCCAAGAGACCCAGTACTTC.

This clone was seen once. The genes are TRBV5-6 and TRBJ2-7; D unresolved. Trimming left V 0 bases short and J 2 bases short, with 3 bases between. There are 12 residues in the CDR3. In germline, CDR1 is SGHDT, CDR2 YYEEEE. In DNA form, the CDR3 reads TGTGCCAGCAGCTTGGGGGCCTACGAGCAGTACTTC. Residues: CASSLGAYEQYF.

This clone has only one observation. The V and J genes are TRBV7-3 and TRBJ2-1, with 11 bases aligning to TRBD2. With V trimmed by 3 bases and J by 8 bases, 6 bases remained unmatched. CDR3 length: 15 amino acids. Germline values: CDR1 SGHTA, CDR2 FQGTGA. As DNA, the CDR3 is TGTGCCAGCAGCTTGACTAGCGGGGTTTCCTATGAGCAGTTCTTC. Amino acid sequence: CASSLTSGVSYEQFF.

This clone has only a few counts. This chain joins TRBV7-9 and TRBJ1-5; a weak D match, TRBD1 (5 bases). The CDR3 is 12 residues long. V was shortened by 8 bases and J by 2 bases, with 7 bases between the two germline ends. Germline V gives CDR1 SEHNR, CDR2 FQNEAQ (reference sequence). Written as DNA, the CDR3 is TGTGCCAGCGGGGACGGCAATCAGCCCCAGCATTTT. Translated: CASGDGNQPQHF.

This clone was recorded once. The chain recombines TRBV15 with TRBJ2-1, with 11 bases matching TRBD2. The CDR3 sequence is 17 residues long. Trimming cost V 0 bases and J 9 bases; bases outside gene matches: 10. From germline, CDR1 is LNHNV and CDR2 YYDKDF (reference sequence). For the CDR3, the DNA is TGTGCCACCAGCAGAGATCGACTAACCGGGACTAGCGGTGAGCAGTTCTTC. Amino acid sequence: CATSRDRLTGTSGEQFF.